Listed here are 8 T cell receptor beta chains from one sample, sequenced in a study of blood T cells in healthy people across ages. The use of a sample-barcoded 5' primer and a J-beta primer mix characterized a second PCR of about 7 to 12 cycles. Using its own MiXCR run on the 5' RACE reads, TCRdb lists one record per CDR3 protein. The table lists more than 1,400,000 distinct CDR3 sequences, 42% of them singletons. The specimen was blood. These receptors all come from a woman between 18 and 30 years old in good health.

The V call is TRBV5-1, the J call TRBJ2-7; D ambiguous. The germline V gene encodes CDR1 SGHRS and CDR2 YFSETQ. The V end was cut by 4 bases, the J end by 3 bases, with 11 bases between. This CDR3 contains 13 residues. The CDR3 is CASSPSLRYEQYF. In DNA form, the CDR3 reads TGCGCCAGCAGCCCCTCATTACGCTACGAGCAGTACTTC.

This clonotype has just one count. This chain connects TRBV20-1 to TRBJ1-2, with TRBD1 matching 9 bases. The CDR3 loop spans 12 amino acids. J gave up 8 bases and V 5 bases, and 6 bases lay outside the gene matches. The germline V gene encodes CDR1 DFQATT and CDR2 SNEGSKA (reference sequence). The CDR3 reads CSASTGGWGYTF. The DNA for the CDR3 is TGCAGTGCTTCGACAGGGGGATGGGGCTACACCTTC.

This clonotype was picked up a small number of times. This chain connects TRBV12-5 to TRBJ2-5; 10 nucleotides agree with TRBD2. The V gene's germline CDR1 is LGHNT and CDR2 FRNRAP. The CDR3 extends over 17 amino acids. V shed 5 bases and J 4 bases; nucleotides not matched to a gene: 13. The CDR3 reads CASGLARASGSSETQYF. CDR3 DNA sequence: TGTGCTAGTGGTCTAGCGAGGGCTAGCGGGAGCTCAGAGACCCAGTACTTC.

The chain carries TRBV20-1 and TRBJ2-5; TRBD2 matches at 11 bases. Germline V gene sequence: CDR1 DFQATT, CDR2 SNEGSKA (reference sequence). The CDR3 length is 17 residues. Germline trimming cut 6 bases from V and 5 bases from J; bases unmatched to any gene: 17. The CDR3: CSARRVVLAGDGETQYF. CDR3 coding DNA: TGCAGTGCACGCAGGGTGGTACTAGCGGGAGACGGGGAGACCCAGTACTTC.

This clonotype was recorded a few times. The rearrangement links TRBV12-3 or TRBV12-4 to TRBJ1-1; 7 positions match TRBD1. With 8 bases clipped from V and 1 base from J, the junction kept 4 bases outside the gene matches. The CDR3 loop spans 13 amino acids. Here the CDR3 reads CASVYRGNTEAFF. The CDR3 coding sequence is TGTGCCAGCGTTTACAGGGGGAACACTGAAGCTTTCTTT.

This clonotype was picked up a small number of times. This chain connects TRBV6-5 to TRBJ1-2; 8 positions match TRBD1. J gave up 9 bases and V 2 bases, and 11 bases lay outside the gene matches. There are 15 residues in the CDR3. CDR1 and CDR2 (germline): MNHEY, SVGAGI. For the CDR3, the DNA is TGTGCCAGCAGTTACCGGACAGGGAAGGATTTTAGCTACACCTTC. Its translation is CASSYRTGKDFSYTF.

The chain couples TRBV11-2 to TRBJ2-3; 9 bases are shared with TRBD2. The germline gives CDR1 SGHAT, CDR2 FQNNGV. V was clipped by 4 bases and J by 2 bases; unmatched bases: 4. This CDR3 is built from 15 residues. The CDR3 reads CASSYERGATDTQYF. As DNA, the CDR3 is TGTGCCAGCAGCTACGAGCGGGGGGCCACAGATACGCAGTATTTT.

This clonotype has only a few counts. The chain employs TRBV12-3 or TRBV12-4 and TRBJ1-1; D is uncertain. Trimming left V 8 bases short and J 1 base short, with 14 bases between. CDR3 length equals 14 residues. CDR3 region: CASHTTISNTEAFF. In nucleotides, the CDR3 is TGTGCCAGCCACACTACGATTTCGAACACTGAAGCTTTCTTT.